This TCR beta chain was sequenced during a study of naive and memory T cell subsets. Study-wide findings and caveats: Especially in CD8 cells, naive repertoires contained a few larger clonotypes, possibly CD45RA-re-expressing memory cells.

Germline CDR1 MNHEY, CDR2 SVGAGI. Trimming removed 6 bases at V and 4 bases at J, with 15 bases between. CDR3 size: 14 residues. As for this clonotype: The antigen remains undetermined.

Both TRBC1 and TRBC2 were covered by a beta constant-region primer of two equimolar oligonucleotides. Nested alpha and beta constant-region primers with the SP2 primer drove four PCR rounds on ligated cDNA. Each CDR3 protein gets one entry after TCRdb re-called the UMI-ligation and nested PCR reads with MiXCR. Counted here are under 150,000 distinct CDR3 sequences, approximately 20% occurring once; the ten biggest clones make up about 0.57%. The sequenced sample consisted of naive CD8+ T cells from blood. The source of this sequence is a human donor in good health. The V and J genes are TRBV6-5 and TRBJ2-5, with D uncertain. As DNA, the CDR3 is TGTGCCAGCAGGTCGTGGGATCTGGGAGAGACCCAGTACTTC. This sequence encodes CASRSWDLGETQYF.